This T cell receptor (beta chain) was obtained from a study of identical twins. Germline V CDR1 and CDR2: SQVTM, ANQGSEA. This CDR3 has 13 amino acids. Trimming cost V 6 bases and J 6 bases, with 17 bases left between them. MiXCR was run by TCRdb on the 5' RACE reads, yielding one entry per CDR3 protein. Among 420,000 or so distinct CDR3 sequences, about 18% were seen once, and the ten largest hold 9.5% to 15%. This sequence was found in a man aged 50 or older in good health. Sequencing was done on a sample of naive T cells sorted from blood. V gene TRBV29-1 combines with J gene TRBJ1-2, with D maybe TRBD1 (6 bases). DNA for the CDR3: TGCAGCGTCCGACAGGAGCCGGGGGATGGCTACACCTTC. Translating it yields CSVRQEPGDGYTF.